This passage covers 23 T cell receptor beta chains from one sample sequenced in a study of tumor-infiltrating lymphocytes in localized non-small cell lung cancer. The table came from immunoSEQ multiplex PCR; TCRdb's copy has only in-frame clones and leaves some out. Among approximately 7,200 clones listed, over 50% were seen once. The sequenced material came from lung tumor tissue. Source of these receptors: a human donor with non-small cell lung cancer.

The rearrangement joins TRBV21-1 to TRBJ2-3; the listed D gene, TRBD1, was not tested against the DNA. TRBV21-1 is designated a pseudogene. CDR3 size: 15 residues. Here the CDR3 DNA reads TGTGCCAGCAGCACCAGGATTACTAGCACAGATACGCAGTATTTT. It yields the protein CASSTRITSTDTQYF.

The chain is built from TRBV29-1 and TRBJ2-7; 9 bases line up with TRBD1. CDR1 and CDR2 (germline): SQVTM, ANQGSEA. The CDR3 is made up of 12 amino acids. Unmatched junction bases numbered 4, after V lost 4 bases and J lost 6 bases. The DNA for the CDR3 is TGCAGCGTTGGGGGACAGGGAAGCGAGCAGTACTTC. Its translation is CSVGGQGSEQYF.

CDR3 in DNA: TGTGCCAGCACCCCCGGACAGCTATATGGCTACACCTTC. It translates to CASTPGQLYGYTF. This chain connects TRBV6-5 to TRBJ1-2; TRBD1 is a possible D gene (6 bases). The germline CDR1 and CDR2 sequences are MNHEY and SVGAGI. There are 13 residues in the CDR3. Trimming shortened V by 7 bases and J by 5 bases, and 14 bases separated the two germline ends.

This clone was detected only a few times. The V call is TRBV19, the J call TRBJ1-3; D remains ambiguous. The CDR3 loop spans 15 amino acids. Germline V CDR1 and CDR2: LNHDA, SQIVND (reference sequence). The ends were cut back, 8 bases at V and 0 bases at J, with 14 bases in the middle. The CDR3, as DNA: TGTGCCAGTTCTTTCGTCAGGAGCTCTGGAAACACCATATATTTT. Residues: CASSFVRSSGNTIYF.

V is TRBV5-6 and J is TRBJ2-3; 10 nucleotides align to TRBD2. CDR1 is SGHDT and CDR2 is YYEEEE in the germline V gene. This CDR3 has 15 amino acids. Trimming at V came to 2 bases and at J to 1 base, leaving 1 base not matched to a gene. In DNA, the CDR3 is TGTGCCAGCAGCTTAGCGGGAGGGGGCACAGATACGCAGTATTTT. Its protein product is CASSLAGGGTDTQYF.

The CDR3 sequence: CASSFQQGIEETQYF. The CDR3 nucleotides read TGTGCCAGCAGCTTCCAACAGGGTATCGAAGAGACCCAGTACTTC. The chain is built from TRBV5-6 and TRBJ2-5; D perhaps matches TRBD1 (6 bases). Looked up from germline, CDR1 is SGHDT and CDR2 is YYEEEE. Trimming left V 2 bases short and J 3 bases short, with 14 bases between. The CDR3 is made up of 15 amino acids.

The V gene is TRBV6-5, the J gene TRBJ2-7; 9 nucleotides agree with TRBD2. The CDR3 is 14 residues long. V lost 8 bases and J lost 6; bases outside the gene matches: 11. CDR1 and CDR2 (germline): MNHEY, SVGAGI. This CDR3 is CASSKKREVGEQYF. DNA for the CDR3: TGTGCCAGCTCCAAGAAGCGGGAGGTCGGCGAGCAGTACTTC.

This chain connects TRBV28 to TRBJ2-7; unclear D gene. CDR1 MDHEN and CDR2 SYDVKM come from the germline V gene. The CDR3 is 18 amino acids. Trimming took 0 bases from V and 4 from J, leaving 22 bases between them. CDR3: CASSLWASLSLARYEQYF. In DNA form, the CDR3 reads TGTGCCAGCAGTTTATGGGCGAGTTTGTCGCTTGCTAGGTACGAGCAGTACTTC.

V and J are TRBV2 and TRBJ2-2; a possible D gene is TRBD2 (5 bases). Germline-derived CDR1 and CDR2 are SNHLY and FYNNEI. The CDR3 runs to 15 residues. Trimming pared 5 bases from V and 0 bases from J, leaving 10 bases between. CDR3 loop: CASSLVRANTGELFF. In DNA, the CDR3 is TGTGCCAGCAGTCTCGTGAGGGCGAACACCGGGGAGCTGTTTTTT.

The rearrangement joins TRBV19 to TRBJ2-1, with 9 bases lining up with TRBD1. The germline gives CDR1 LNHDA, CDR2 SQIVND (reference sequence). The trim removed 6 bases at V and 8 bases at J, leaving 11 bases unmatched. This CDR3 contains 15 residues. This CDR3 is CASSLPGQGADEQFF. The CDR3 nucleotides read TGTGCCAGTAGCCTTCCGGGACAGGGTGCCGATGAGCAGTTCTTC.

CDR3 nucleotides: TGTGCCAGCAGCTTGGGACAGGGGGTTAGCCTCTATGGCTACACCTTC. Protein: CASSLGQGVSLYGYTF. This sequence joins TRBV5-4 and TRBJ1-2; TRBD1 matches 9 bases. CDR1 is SGHNT and CDR2 is YYREEE in the germline V gene (reference sequence). V lost 0 bases, J lost 4 bases, and 7 bases stayed unmatched. The CDR3 extends over 16 amino acids.

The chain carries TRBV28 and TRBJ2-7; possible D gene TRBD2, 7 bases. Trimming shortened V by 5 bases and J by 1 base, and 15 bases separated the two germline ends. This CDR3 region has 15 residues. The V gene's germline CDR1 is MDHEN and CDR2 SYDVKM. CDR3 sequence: CASSGIGRGSYEQYF. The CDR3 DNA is TGTGCCAGCAGTGGGATAGGGAGGGGGTCCTACGAGCAGTACTTC.

In DNA form, the CDR3 reads TGTGCCAGCAGTACTGGGGGGAGGGCTAATGAAAAACTGTTTTTT. Protein product: CASSTGGRANEKLFF. The rearrangement uses TRBV6-5 and TRBJ1-4, with D perhaps TRBD1 (5 bases). CDR1 is MNHEY and CDR2 is SVGAGI in the germline V gene. The CDR3 extends over 15 amino acids. The V and J ends lost 5 bases and 3 bases respectively, with 13 bases between them.

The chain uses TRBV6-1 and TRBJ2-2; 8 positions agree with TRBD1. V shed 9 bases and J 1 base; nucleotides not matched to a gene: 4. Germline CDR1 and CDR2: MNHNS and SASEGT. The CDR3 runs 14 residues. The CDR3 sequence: CASIGQGNTGELFF. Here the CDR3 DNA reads TGTGCCAGTATTGGACAGGGGAACACCGGGGAGCTGTTTTTT.

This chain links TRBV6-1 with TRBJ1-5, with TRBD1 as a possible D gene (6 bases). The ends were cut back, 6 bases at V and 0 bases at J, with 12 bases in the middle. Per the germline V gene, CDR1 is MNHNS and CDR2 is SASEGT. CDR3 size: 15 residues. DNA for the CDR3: TGTGCCAGCAGCCCCTCAGGGGATAGCAATCAGCCCCAGCATTTT. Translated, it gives CASSPSGDSNQPQHF.

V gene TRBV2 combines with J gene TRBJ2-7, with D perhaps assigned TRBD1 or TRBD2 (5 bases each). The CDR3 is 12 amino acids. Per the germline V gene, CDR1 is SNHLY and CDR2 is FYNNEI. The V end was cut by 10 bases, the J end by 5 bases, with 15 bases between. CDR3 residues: CAIDGTGNEQYF. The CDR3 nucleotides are TGTGCCATCGACGGGACGGGGAACGAGCAGTACTTC. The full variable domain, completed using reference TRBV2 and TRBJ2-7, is EPEVTQTPSHQVTQMGQEVILRCVPISNHLYFYWYRQILGQKVEFLVSFYNNEISEKSEIFDDQFSVERPDGSNFTLKIRSTKLEDSAMYFCAIDGTGNEQYFGPGTRLTVT.

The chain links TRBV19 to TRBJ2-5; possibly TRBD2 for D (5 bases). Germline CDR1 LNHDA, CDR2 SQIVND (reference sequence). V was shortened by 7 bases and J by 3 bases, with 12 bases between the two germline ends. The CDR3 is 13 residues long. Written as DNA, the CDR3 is TGTGCCAGTACCGCGGACGGGAAAGAGACCCAGTACTTC. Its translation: CASTADGKETQYF.

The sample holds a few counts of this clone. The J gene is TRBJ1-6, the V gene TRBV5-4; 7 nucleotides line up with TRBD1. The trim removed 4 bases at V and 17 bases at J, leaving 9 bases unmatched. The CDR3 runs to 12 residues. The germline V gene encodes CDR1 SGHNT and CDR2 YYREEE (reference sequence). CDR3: CASSLDWTGFHF. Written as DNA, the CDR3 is TGTGCCAGCAGCCTAGATTGGACAGGTTTCCACTTT.

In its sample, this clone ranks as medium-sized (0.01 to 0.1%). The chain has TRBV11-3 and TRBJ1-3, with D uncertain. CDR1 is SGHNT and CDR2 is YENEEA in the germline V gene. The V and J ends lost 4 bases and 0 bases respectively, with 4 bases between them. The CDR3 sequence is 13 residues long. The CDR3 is CASSSSSGNTIYF. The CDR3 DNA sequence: TGTGCCAGCAGCTCTTCCTCTGGAAACACCATATATTTT. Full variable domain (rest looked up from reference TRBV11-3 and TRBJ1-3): EAGVVQSPRYKIIEKKQPVAFWCNPISGHNTLYWYLQNLGQGPELLIRYENEEAVDDSQLPKDRFSAERLKGVDSTLKIQPAELGDSAVYLCASSSSSGNTIYFGEGSWLTVV.

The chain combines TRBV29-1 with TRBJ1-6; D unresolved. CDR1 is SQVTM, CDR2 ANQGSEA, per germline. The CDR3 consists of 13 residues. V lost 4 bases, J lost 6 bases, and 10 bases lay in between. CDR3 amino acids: CSVGMSRNSPLHF. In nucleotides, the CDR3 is TGCAGCGTTGGAATGAGCCGTAATTCACCCCTCCACTTT.

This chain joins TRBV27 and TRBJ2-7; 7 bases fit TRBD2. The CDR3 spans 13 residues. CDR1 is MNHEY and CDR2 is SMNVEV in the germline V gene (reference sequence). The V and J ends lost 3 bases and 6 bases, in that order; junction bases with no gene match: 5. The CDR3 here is CASSFEIAGEQYF. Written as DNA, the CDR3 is TGTGCCAGCAGTTTCGAGATAGCGGGCGAGCAGTACTTC.

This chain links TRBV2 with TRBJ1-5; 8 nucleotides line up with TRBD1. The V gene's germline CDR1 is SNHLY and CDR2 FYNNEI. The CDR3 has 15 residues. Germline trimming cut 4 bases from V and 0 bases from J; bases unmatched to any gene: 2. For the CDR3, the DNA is TGTGCCAGCAGTGGGGACAGGTATAGCAATCAGCCCCAGCATTTT. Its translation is CASSGDRYSNQPQHF.

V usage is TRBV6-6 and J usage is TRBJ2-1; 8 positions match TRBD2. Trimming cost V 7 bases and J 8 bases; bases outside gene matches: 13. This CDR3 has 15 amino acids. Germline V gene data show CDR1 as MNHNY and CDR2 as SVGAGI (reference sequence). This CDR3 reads CASTRGGGTWDEQFF. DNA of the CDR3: TGTGCCAGCACCCGGGGGGGCGGGACTTGGGATGAGCAGTTCTTC.